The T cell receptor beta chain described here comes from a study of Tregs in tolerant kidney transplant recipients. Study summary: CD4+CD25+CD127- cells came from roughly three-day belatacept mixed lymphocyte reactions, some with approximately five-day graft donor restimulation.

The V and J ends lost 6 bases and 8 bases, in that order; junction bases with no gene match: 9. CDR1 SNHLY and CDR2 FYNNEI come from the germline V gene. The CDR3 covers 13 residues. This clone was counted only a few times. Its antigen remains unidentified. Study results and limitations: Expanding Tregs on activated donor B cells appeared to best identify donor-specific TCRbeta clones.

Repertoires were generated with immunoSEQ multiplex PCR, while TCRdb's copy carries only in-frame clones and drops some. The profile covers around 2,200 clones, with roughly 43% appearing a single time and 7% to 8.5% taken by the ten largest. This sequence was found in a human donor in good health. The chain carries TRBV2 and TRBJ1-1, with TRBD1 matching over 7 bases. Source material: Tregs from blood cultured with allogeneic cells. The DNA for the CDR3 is TGTGCCAGCAGCGGGACAGTGATTAACGAAGCTTTCTTT. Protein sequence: CASSGTVINEAFF.